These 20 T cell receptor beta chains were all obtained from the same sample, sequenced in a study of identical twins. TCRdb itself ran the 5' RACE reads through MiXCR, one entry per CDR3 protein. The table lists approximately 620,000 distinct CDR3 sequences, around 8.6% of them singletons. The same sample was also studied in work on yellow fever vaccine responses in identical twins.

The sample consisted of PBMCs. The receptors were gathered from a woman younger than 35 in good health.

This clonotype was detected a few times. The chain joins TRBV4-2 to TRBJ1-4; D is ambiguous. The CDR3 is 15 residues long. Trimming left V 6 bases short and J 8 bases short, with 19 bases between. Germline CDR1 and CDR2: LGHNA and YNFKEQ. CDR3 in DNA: TGTGCCAGCAGGCGAGCGGAGACCCCGGGAGAAAAACTGTTTTTT. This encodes CASRRAETPGEKLFF.

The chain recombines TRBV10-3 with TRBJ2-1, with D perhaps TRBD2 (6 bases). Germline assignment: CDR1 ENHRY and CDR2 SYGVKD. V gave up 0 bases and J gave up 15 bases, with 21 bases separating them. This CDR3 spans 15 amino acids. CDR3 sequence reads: CAISESQAGSGFPFF. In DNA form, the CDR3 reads TGTGCCATCAGTGAGTCACAAGCGGGCTCCGGTTTTCCGTTCTTC.

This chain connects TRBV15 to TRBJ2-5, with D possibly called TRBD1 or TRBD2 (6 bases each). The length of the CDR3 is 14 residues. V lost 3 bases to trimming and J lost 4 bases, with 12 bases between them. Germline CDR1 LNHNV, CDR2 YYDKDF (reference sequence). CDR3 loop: CATSSEGGTETQYF. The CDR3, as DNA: TGTGCCACCAGCAGTGAGGGGGGCACAGAGACCCAGTACTTC.

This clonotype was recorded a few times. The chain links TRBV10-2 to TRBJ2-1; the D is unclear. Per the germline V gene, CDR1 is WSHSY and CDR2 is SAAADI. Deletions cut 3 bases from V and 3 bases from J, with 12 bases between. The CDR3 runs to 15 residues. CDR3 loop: CASSDRTLGYNEQFF. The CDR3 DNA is TGCGCCAGCAGTGACCGGACGCTTGGCTACAATGAGCAGTTCTTC.

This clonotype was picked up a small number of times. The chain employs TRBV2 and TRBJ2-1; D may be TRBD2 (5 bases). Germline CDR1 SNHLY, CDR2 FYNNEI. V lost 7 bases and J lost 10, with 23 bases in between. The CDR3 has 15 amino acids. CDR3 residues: CASKAAGPNGSEQFF. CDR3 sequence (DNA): TGTGCCAGCAAGGCGGCGGGCCCGAATGGTTCGGAGCAGTTCTTC. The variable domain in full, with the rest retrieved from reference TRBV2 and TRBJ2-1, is EPEVTQTPSHQVTQMGQEVILRCVPISNHLYFYWYRQILGQKVEFLVSFYNNEISEKSEIFDDQFSVERPDGSNFTLKIRSTKLEDSAMYFCASKAAGPNGSEQFFGPGTRLTVL.

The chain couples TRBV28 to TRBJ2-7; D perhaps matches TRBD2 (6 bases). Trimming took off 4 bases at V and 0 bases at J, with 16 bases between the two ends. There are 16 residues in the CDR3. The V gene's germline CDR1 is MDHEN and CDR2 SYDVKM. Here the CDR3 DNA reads TGTGCCAGCAGTTCGTTCCTAGACGGGGGCTCCTACGAGCAGTACTTC. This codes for CASSSFLDGGSYEQYF.

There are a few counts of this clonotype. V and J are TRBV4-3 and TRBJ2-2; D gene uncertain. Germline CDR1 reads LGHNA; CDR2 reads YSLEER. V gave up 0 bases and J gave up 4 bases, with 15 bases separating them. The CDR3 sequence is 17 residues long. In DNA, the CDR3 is TGCGCCAGCAGCCAAGATGTTCGTTTAGGTGCCACCGGGGAGCTGTTTTTT. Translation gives CASSQDVRLGATGELFF.

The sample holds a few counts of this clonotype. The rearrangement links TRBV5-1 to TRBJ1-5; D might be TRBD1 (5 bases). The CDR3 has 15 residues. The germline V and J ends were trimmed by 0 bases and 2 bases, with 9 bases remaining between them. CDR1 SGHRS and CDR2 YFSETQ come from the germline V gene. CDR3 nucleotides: TGCGCCAGCAGCTTGGGGGGCAGCGGCAATCAGCCCCAGCATTTT. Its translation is CASSLGGSGNQPQHF.

The CDR3 DNA follows: TGTGCCACTTCGAGGGGAAGCTCCTACGAGCAGTACTTC. Translating gives CATSRGSSYEQYF. The chain employs TRBV6-1 and TRBJ2-7, with D perhaps TRBD1 or TRBD2 (5 bases each). V lost 10 bases, J lost 0 bases, and 13 bases lay in between. The CDR3 has 13 residues. The V gene's germline CDR1 is MNHNS and CDR2 SASEGT.

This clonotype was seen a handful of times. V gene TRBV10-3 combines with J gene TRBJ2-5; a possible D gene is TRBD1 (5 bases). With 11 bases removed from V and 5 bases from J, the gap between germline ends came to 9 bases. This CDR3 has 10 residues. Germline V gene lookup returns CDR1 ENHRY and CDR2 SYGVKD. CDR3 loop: CAFPGETQYF. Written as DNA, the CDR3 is TGTGCCTTTCCAGGGGAGACCCAGTACTTC.

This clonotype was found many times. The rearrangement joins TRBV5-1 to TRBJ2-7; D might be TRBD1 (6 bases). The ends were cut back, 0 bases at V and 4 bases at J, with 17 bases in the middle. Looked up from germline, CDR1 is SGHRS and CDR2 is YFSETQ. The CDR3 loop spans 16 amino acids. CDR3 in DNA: TGCGCCAGCAGCTTGGGCAGTGATGGGACACTTTACGAGCAGTACTTC. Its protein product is CASSLGSDGTLYEQYF.

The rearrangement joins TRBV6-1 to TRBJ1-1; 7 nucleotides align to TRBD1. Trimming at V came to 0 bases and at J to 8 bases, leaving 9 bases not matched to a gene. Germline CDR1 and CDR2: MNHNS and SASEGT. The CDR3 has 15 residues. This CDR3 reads CASSEASTGIGEAFF. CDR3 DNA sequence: TGTGCCAGCAGTGAAGCCTCGACAGGGATTGGGGAAGCTTTCTTT.

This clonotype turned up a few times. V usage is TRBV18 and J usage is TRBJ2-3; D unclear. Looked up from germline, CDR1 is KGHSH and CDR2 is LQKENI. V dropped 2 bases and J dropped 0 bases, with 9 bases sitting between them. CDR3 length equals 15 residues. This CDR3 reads CASSPMMESTDTQYF. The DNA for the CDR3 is TGTGCCAGCTCACCAATGATGGAGAGCACAGATACGCAGTATTTT.

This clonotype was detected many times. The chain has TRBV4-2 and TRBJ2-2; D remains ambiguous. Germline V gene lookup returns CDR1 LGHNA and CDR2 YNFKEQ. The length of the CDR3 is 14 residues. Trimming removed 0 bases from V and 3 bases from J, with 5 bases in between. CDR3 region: CASSQDRYTGELFF. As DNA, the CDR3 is TGTGCCAGCAGCCAAGATCGTTACACCGGGGAGCTGTTTTTT.

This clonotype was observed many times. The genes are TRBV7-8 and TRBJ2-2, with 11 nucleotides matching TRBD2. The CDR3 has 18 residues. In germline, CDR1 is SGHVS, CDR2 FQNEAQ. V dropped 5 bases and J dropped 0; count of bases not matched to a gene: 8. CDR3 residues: CASSTTSGGPANTGELFF. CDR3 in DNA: TGTGCCAGCAGCACAACTAGCGGGGGCCCGGCGAACACCGGGGAGCTGTTTTTT.

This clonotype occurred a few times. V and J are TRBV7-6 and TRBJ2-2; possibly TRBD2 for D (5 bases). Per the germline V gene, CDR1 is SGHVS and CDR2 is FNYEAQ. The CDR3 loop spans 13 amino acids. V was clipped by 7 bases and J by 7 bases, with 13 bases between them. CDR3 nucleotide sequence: TGTGCCAGCACCCCAGTTCGGGACGGGGAGCTGTTTTTT. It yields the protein CASTPVRDGELFF.

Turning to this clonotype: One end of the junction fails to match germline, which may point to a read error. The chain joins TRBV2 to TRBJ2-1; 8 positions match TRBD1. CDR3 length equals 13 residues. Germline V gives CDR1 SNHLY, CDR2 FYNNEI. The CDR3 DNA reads TGTGCCAGCAGTGAAGCACCCGACAGGGGTGGGGTCTTC. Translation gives CASSEAPDRGGVF.

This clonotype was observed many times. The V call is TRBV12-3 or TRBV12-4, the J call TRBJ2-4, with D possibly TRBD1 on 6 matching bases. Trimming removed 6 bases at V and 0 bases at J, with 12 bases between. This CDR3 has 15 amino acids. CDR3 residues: CASSFRGLAKNIQYF. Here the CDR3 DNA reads TGTGCCAGCAGCTTTAGGGGGTTAGCCAAAAACATTCAGTACTTC.

The CDR3 spells CASSLDRGHTEAFF. CDR3 nucleotide sequence: TGTGCCAGCAGCTTAGACAGGGGGCACACTGAAGCTTTCTTT. This sequence joins TRBV7-2 and TRBJ1-1; 9 nucleotides match TRBD1. Germline assignment: CDR1 SGHTA and CDR2 FQGNSA. V dropped 1 base and J dropped 3; count of bases not matched to a gene: 0. The length of the CDR3 is 14 residues. Drawing the rest from reference TRBV7-2 and TRBJ1-1, the complete variable domain is GAGVSQSPSNKVTEKGKDVELRCDPISGHTALYWYRQSLGQGLEFLIYFQGNSAPDKSGLPSDRFSAERTGGSVSTLTIQRTQQEDSAVYLCASSLDRGHTEAFFGQGTRLTVV.

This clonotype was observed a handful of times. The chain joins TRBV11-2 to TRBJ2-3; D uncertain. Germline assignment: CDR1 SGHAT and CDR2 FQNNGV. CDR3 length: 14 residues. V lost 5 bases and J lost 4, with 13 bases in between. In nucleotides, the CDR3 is TGTGCCAGCAGCCCAAAACTCTTAGCAGATACGCAGTATTTT. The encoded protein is CASSPKLLADTQYF.